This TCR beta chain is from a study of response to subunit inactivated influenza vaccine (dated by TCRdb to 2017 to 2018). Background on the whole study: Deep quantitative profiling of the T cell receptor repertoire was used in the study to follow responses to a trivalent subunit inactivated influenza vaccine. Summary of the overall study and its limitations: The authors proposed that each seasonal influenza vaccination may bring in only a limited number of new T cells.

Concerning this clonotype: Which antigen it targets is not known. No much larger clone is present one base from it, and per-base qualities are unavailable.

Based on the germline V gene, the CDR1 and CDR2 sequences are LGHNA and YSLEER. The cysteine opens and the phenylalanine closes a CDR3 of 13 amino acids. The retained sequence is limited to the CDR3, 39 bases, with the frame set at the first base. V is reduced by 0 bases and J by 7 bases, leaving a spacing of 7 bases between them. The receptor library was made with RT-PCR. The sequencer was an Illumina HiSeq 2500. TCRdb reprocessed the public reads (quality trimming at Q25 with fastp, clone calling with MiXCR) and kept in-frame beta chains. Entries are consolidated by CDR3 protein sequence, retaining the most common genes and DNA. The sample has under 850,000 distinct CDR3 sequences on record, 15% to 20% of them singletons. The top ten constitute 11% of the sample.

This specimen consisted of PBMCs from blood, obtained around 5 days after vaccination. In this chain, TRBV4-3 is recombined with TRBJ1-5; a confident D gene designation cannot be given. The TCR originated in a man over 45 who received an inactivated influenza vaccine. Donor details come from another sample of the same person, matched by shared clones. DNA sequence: TGCGCCAGCAGCCAAGATTTCGGGCAGCCCCAGCATTTT. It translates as CASSQDFGQPQHF.